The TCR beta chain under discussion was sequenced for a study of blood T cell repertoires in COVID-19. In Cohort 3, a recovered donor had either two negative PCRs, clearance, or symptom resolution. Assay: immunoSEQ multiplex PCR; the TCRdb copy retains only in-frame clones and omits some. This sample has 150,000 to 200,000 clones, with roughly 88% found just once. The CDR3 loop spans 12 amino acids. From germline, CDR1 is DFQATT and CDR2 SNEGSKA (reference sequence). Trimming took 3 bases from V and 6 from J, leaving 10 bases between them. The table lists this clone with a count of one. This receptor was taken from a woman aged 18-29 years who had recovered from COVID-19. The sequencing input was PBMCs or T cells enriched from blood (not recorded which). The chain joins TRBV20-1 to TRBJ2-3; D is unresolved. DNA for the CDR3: TGCAGTGCTAGTATCCTTCTGGATACGCAGTATTTT. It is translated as CSASILLDTQYF.